This entry is about one T cell receptor (beta chain). This is likely an artifact of a read error, given a far larger clone one base away. The sample contains more than one DNA sequence encoding this CDR3. 250 to 350 ng DNA, some 30,000 T cell genomes, went into unsorted PBMC replicate PCRs. The sequenced material, unsorted PBMC DNA, was run on ten immunoSEQ deep assay plates. Here immunoSEQ multiplex PCR was the method, and the copy in TCRdb shows in-frame clones only, minus some. Among about 470,000 clones listed, roughly 83% were seen once. This sample was included in a study of shared clonotypes between healthy human individuals. About the research overall: The cohort comprised a couple of women and a few men. Their ages spanned 18 to 49 years.

CDR3 length: 14 amino acids. Trimming cost V 6 bases and J 7 bases; bases outside gene matches: 9. CDR1 is MDHEN, CDR2 SYDVKM, per germline. The material sequenced was PBMCs. The origin of this receptor is a woman aged 40 to 55 in good health. Some clones in this sample may be carry-over from other donors' samples. The V and J genes are TRBV28 and TRBJ2-7; 10 nucleotides align to TRBD1. The CDR3 DNA sequence: TGTGCCAGCAGCCAGGACAGGGGGAAGGGAGAGCAGTACTTC. Encoded protein: CASSQDRGKGEQYF.